This T cell receptor beta chain appears in the sequencing data of a study of beta chain features in type 1 diabetes. Overall study results and limits: A potential influence of HLA type upon TCRB rearrangement remained unresolved herein. Sequencing used cDNA, and cells with high TCR expression could therefore be over-represented. For patients and controls alike, PCR might favor shorter templates to the same degree. VDJ junctions in type 1 diabetes patients carried more deletions and fewer insertions.

The germline V gene encodes CDR1 SGHAT and CDR2 FQDESV (reference sequence). The CDR3 length is 14 residues. V lost 3 bases to trimming and J lost 4 bases, with 12 bases between them. A few counts support this clone. What it binds is unknown. All of the isolated RNA was reverse transcribed, so expressed TCRB transcripts were sequenced. Profiling relied on immunoSEQ multiplex PCR, and the TCRdb table lists in-frame clones only, not all of them. The sample includes about 220,000 clones, roughly a tenth of them seen just once. The chain uses TRBV11-1 and TRBJ1-2; no definite D call. The sequence came from a man between 18 and 29 years old in good health. The sample consisted of central memory CD4+ T cells from blood. For the CDR3, the DNA is TGTGCCAGCAGCTTCGTGGGCTTGGGCTATGGCTACACCTTC. Its translation is CASSFVGLGYGYTF.